The next 18 T cell receptor beta chains were all read from a single sample in a study of identical twins. TCRdb used MiXCR to reprocess the 5' RACE reads, holding one entry per CDR3 protein. The sample includes hundreds of thousands of distinct CDR3 sequences, 5.5% to 8% seen only once; the top ten take roughly 3.4%. Another study also made use of these data, one on yellow fever vaccine responses in identical twins.

Sequencing was done on a sample of memory (CD45RO+) T cells sorted from blood. The receptors come from a woman between 18 and 29 years old in good health.

This clonotype was seen at least ten times. The chain couples TRBV5-1 to TRBJ2-7; 12 bases fit TRBD2. The CDR3 is 16 amino acids. V lost 4 bases to trimming and J lost 6 bases; unmatched junction nucleotides: 11. Germline V CDR1 and CDR2: SGHRS, YFSETQ. The CDR3 coding sequence is TGCGCCAGCAGCCTGGATCCGGGACTAGCGGGTGCCGAGCAGTACTTC. It translates to CASSLDPGLAGAEQYF.

V is TRBV20-1 and J is TRBJ2-5, with D possibly matching TRBD1 (6 bases). Trimming pared 1 base from V and 4 bases from J, leaving 19 bases between. The CDR3 contains 16 residues. CDR1 is DFQATT, CDR2 SNEGSKA, per germline (reference sequence). DNA of the CDR3: TGCAGTGCTAGAGGGGGCACAGGGATGGTCGGAGAGACCCAGTACTTC. Translating gives CSARGGTGMVGETQYF.

This clonotype occurred many times. The chain's CDR3 is CSTSGTSNTEAFF. CDR3 coding DNA: TGCAGCACATCCGGGACATCGAACACTGAAGCTTTCTTT. V gene TRBV29-1 combines with J gene TRBJ1-1, with a tentative D call TRBD1 (6 bases). Trimming left V 8 bases short and J 1 base short, with 14 bases between. Germline assignment: CDR1 SQVTM and CDR2 ANQGSEA. The CDR3 covers 13 residues.

This clonotype was observed many times. The CDR3 sequence is CASSLGQGLIQYF. The CDR3 coding sequence is TGTGCCAGCAGTTTAGGACAGGGTTTGATTCAGTACTTC. V gene TRBV12-3 or TRBV12-4 combines with J gene TRBJ2-4; 7 bases match TRBD1. The CDR3 spans 13 residues. Losses at the gene ends were 1 base for V and 10 bases for J; bases not matched to a gene: 4.

In this sample, this clonotype turned up many times. Relative to the germline gene, one junction end is altered; a read error may explain this. The chain combines TRBV7-2 with TRBJ1-5; D not certain. The CDR3 runs to 13 residues. Germline loops: CDR1 SGHTA, CDR2 FQGNSA. DNA of the CDR3: TGTGCCAGCAGCTTAGCGGGCAAACAGCCCCAGCATTTT. This translates into CASSLAGKQPQHF.

The chain carries TRBV5-5 and TRBJ2-7; 7 bases align to TRBD1. Looked up from germline, CDR1 is SGHKS and CDR2 is YYEKEE (reference sequence). This CDR3 is 15 amino acids long. V trimming: 0 bases; J trimming: 2 bases; junction bases outside the gene matches: 5. This chain's CDR3 is CASSLATGQTYEQYF. The DNA of the CDR3 is TGTGCCAGCAGCTTGGCTACGGGACAGACCTACGAGCAGTACTTC. The full variable domain, completed using reference TRBV5-5 and TRBJ2-7, is DAGVTQSPTHLIKTRGQQVTLRCSPISGHKSVSWYQQVLGQGPQFIFQYYEKEERGRGNFPDRFSARQFPNYSSELNVNALLLGDSALYLCASSLATGQTYEQYFGPGTRLTVT.

Notes on this clonotype: One end of the junction does not line up with germline, which may come from a read error. V and J are TRBV20-1 and TRBJ2-1, with 11 bases identical to TRBD2. CDR1 and CDR2 (germline): DFQATT, SNEGSKA (reference sequence). CDR3 length equals 12 residues. CDR3 in DNA: TGCAGTGCCCCTGGTCCCGGGACTAGCGGAATCTTC. The encoded protein is CSAPGPGTSGIF.

The J gene is TRBJ2-1, the V gene TRBV9, with TRBD2 identical over 14 bases. The CDR3 has 16 residues. The V gene end was trimmed by 2 bases and the J gene end by 2 bases; junction bases not matched to a gene: 0. CDR1 is SGDLS and CDR2 is YYNGEE in the germline V gene. As DNA, the CDR3 is TGTGCCAGCAGCGTGGGACTAGCGGGAGCCTACAATGAGCAGTTCTTC. Amino acid sequence: CASSVGLAGAYNEQFF.

This clonotype was counted many times. CDR3 loop: CASSDSSSNEQFF. The CDR3 DNA follows: TGTGCCAGCAGTGACTCAAGTAGCAATGAGCAGTTCTTC. The chain links TRBV6-4 to TRBJ2-1; D is unresolved. This CDR3 contains 13 residues. Per the germline V gene, CDR1 is MRHNA and CDR2 is SNTAGT. V gave up 0 bases and J gave up 6 bases, with 6 bases separating them.

The rearrangement joins TRBV4-2 to TRBJ2-7; 11 bases map to TRBD2. The ends lost 4 bases at V and 3 bases at J; junction bases unmatched: 14. The germline V gene encodes CDR1 LGHNA and CDR2 YNFKEQ. There are 18 residues in the CDR3. CDR3 in amino acids: CASSPIGSGRAEDYEQYF. The CDR3 DNA reads TGTGCCAGCAGCCCTATCGGTAGCGGGAGGGCCGAGGACTACGAGCAGTACTTC.

This clonotype was counted between two and nine times. The chain is built from TRBV29-1 and TRBJ2-1; 9 positions match TRBD2. Per the germline V gene, CDR1 is SQVTM and CDR2 is ANQGSEA. CDR3 length: 17 amino acids. J was trimmed by 0 bases and V by 4 bases; bases with no gene match: 10. CDR3 in DNA: TGCAGCGTTGCCGGGACTAGCTTCCTAAGCTCCTACAATGAGCAGTTCTTC. Residues: CSVAGTSFLSSYNEQFF.

The sample holds many counts of this clonotype. The chain combines TRBV15 with TRBJ2-7, with D perhaps TRBD1 (6 bases). Germline CDR1 reads LNHNV; CDR2 reads YYDKDF (reference sequence). The V end lost 0 bases, the J end lost 7 bases, and 16 bases lay between the germline ends. This CDR3 region has 15 residues. Here the CDR3 DNA reads TGTGCCACCAGCAGAGATCTGGGGGCGAAACCTGAGCAGTACTTC. It specifies CATSRDLGAKPEQYF.

This clonotype turned up a few times. V usage is TRBV7-9 and J usage is TRBJ2-5; tentative D call: TRBD1 (6 bases). Germline-derived CDR1 and CDR2 are SEHNR and FQNEAQ (reference sequence). V lost 1 base to trimming and J lost 12 bases, with 15 bases between them. The CDR3 has 13 residues. The CDR3 coding sequence is TGTGCCAGCAGCTTAGGGGCCGGGACACCCGAGTACTTC. Protein product: CASSLGAGTPEYF.

This clonotype was detected ten times or more. The chain has TRBV7-6 and TRBJ1-6; tentative D call: TRBD1 (5 bases). Trimming left V 1 base short and J 8 bases short, with 12 bases between. Germline V CDR1 and CDR2: SGHVS, FNYEAQ. This CDR3 contains 15 residues. CDR3 protein: CASSLVGAGDSPLHF. DNA for the CDR3: TGTGCCAGCAGCTTAGTCGGGGCTGGGGATTCACCCCTCCACTTT.

The V gene is TRBV7-8, the J gene TRBJ2-5, with D unresolved. Germline CDR1 is SGHVS and CDR2 is FQNEAQ. Trimming took 5 bases from V and 0 from J, leaving 10 bases between them. This CDR3 has 14 amino acids. CDR3 region: CASSPPRNQETQYF. CDR3 nucleotides: TGTGCCAGCAGCCCCCCTAGGAACCAAGAGACCCAGTACTTC.

This clonotype has more than one count but fewer than ten. This chain uses TRBV20-1 with TRBJ1-1; D ambiguous. V lost 4 bases to trimming and J lost 0 bases, with 9 bases between them. Per the germline V gene, CDR1 is DFQATT and CDR2 is SNEGSKA (reference sequence). The CDR3 extends over 13 amino acids. The CDR3 loop reads CSATAGLNTEAFF. The DNA of the CDR3 is TGCAGTGCTACGGCAGGCTTGAACACTGAAGCTTTCTTT.

This clonotype was found a few times. J is TRBJ2-5 and V is TRBV12-3 or TRBV12-4; 10 positions match TRBD1. The junction had 15 bases not matched to a gene; V was cut back by 5 bases and J by 0 bases. CDR3 length equals 19 residues. The DNA of the CDR3 is TGTGCCAGCAGTCCGACAGGGGGCACCTCCAACCTGTACCAAGAGACCCAGTACTTC. Protein product: CASSPTGGTSNLYQETQYF.

The V gene is TRBV6-4, the J gene TRBJ2-1, with D uncertain. Between the trimmed V and J ends, which lost 2 bases and 2 bases, there was a span of 10 bases. The germline CDR1 and CDR2 sequences are MRHNA and SNTAGT. The CDR3 sequence is 15 residues long. The CDR3 here is CASSDTKEPYNEQFF. CDR3 DNA: TGTGCCAGCAGTGACACTAAGGAGCCCTACAATGAGCAGTTCTTC.